These T cell receptor beta chains were read from a single sample in a study of shared clonotypes between healthy human individuals. Using immunoSEQ multiplex PCR, the repertoire was profiled, and TCRdb retains in-frame clones only, with some absent. This table holds a few million clones, approximately 95% found once. Sequencing was performed on naive CD4+ T cells sorted from blood. Receptor source: a man between 18 and 35 years old in good health. Each CDR3 is given with its conserved first and last residue. The D gene is left open where the match is weak.

>.|TRBV7-9|TRBJ1-2
TGTGCCAGCAGCTTGGGGACAACCCTTTGGGGCTACACCTTC
CASSLGTTLWGYTF
>.|TRBV2|TRBJ2-7
TGTGCCAGCAAGCCTCCGGGACCAAAGTCCTACGAGCAGTACTTC
CASKPPGPKSYEQYF
>TRBD2|TRBV7-2|TRBJ2-7
TGTGCCAGCAGCCAGGTAGCGGGGGGTACCTACGAGCAGTACTTC
CASSQVAGGTYEQYF
>TRBD1|TRBV28|TRBJ2-7
TGTGCCAGCAGTTCTGGACAGGGGATAGGCCACGAGCAGTACTTC
CASSSGQGIGHEQYF
>TRBD1|TRBV2|TRBJ1-2
TGTGCCAGCAGTGAAGGGACAGGGGTTATCTATGGCTACACCTTC
CASSEGTGVIYGYTF
>.|TRBV7-9|TRBJ2-7
TGTGCCAGCAGCTTTAGCCCCGCCGGGGTCTCCTACGAGCAGTACTTC
CASSFSPAGVSYEQYF
>TRBD1|TRBV5-1|TRBJ1-2
TGCGCCAGCTCTGACAGGGTCCCCACTAACTATGGCTACACCTTC
CASSDRVPTNYGYTF
>TRBD1|TRBV19|TRBJ2-5
TGTGCCAGTAGTAGGACAGGGGCAGGCCAAGAGACCCAGTACTTC
CASSRTGAGQETQYF
>.|TRBV5-1|TRBJ2-1
TGCGCCAGCAGCCCCCCCTCTTGGCAGCAGTTCTTC
CASSPPSWQQFF
>TRBD1|TRBV6-6|TRBJ1-1
TGTGCCAGCATCGACAGGGGGTACACTGAAGCTTTCTTT
CASIDRGYTEAFF
>.|TRBV21-1|TRBJ2-7
TGTGCCAGCAGCAAAGCTGGGCGGGAGGGGCACTACGAGCAGTACTTC
CASSKAGREGHYEQYF
>.|TRBV5-1|TRBJ1-1
TGCGCCAGCAGCTTGGATCTAAACACTGAAGCTTTCTTT
CASSLDLNTEAFF
>TRBD2|TRBV7-2|TRBJ2-3
TGTGCCAGCAGCTCTAGGACTAGCGGCGATACGCAGTATTTT
CASSSRTSGDTQYF
>.|TRBV7-8|TRBJ1-1
TGTGCCAGCAGCGGACAGTTCTACACTGAAGCTTTCTTT
CASSGQFYTEAFF
>.|TRBV7-9|TRBJ1-2
TGTGCCAGCAGCTTGGCCTATGGCTACACCTTC
CASSLAYGYTF
>.|TRBV2|TRBJ2-6
TGTGCCAGCAGTCAGCATCTCTCTGGGGCCAACGTCCTGACTTTC
CASSQHLSGANVLTF
>.|TRBV5-4|TRBJ1-3
TGTGCCAGCAGCTTGGGCCCAGGGGGAAACACCATATATTTT
CASSLGPGGNTIYF
>TRBD1|TRBV29-1|TRBJ2-5
TGCAGCCCGAGGGACAGTGCCTCGGGGACCCAGTACTTC
CSPRDSASGTQYF
>TRBD1|TRBV30|TRBJ1-1
TGTGCCTGGAGTAAGACAGGGCCCACTGAAGCTTTCTTT
CAWSKTGPTEAFF
>.|TRBV7-9|TRBJ1-2
TGTGCCAGCAGCTTAATAATAGGTTCAGGGGACTATGGCTACACCTTC
CASSLIIGSGDYGYTF
>.|TRBV5-4|TRBJ1-6
TGTGCCAGCAGCTTTTGGGCGAGCTCCTATAATTCACCCCTCCACTTT
CASSFWASSYNSPLHF
>.|TRBV10-3|TRBJ1-1
TGTGCCATCAGTGAGACTCGAACGAACACTGAAGCTTTCTTT
CAISETRTNTEAFF
>TRBD1|TRBV28|TRBJ2-4
TGTGCCAGCAGTTTAACAGGGGGACCGGCCAAAAACATTCAGTACTTC
CASSLTGGPAKNIQYF
>TRBD2|TRBV6-6|TRBJ2-3
TGTGCCAGCAGTCCCGGGACTAGCGACACAGATACGCAGTATTTT
CASSPGTSDTDTQYF
>.|TRBV10-3|TRBJ2-1
TGTGCCATCAGTGGGGATACAGGGTTGGAGCAGTTCTTC
CAISGDTGLEQFF
>.|TRBV4-3|TRBJ2-7
TGCGCCAACTGGTTGGGTTCATCCTACGAGCAGTACTTC
CANWLGSSYEQYF
>TRBD2|TRBV5-4|TRBJ2-3
TGTGCCAGCAGCCCAGGGACTAGCGGGTTGACAGATACGCAGTATTTT
CASSPGTSGLTDTQYF